This TCR beta chain was captured in a study of ipilimumab plus nivolumab after autologous stem cell transplantation. The data were produced by immunoSEQ multiplex PCR, yet TCRdb's version contains in-frame clones alone and is incomplete. The repertoire holds 37,000 or so clones, with 80% to 95% as singletons. V lost 2 bases to trimming and J lost 0 bases; unmatched junction nucleotides: 10. This CDR3 contains 18 residues. CDR1 MDHEN and CDR2 SYDVKM come from the germline V gene. The clonotype comes from a male donor with multiple myeloma. Sequences were derived from PBMCs, sampled in a trial of ipilimumab plus nivolumab as post-transplant consolidation. V usage is TRBV28 and J usage is TRBJ2-7; 10 nucleotides align to TRBD2. The CDR3 sequence is CASSLPGLAVMTSYEQYF. The DNA for the CDR3 is TGTGCCAGCAGTTTACCCGGACTAGCGGTAATGACCTCCTACGAGCAGTACTTC.